Following are 4 T cell receptor beta chains from one sample sequenced in a study of regulatory T cells in long-lasting Graves disease. Arm-PCR with iRepertoire HTBI primers amplified the CDR3 regions for these TCR beta libraries. TCRdb redid the calling of the multiplex PCR reads with MiXCR, one entry per CDR3 protein. The sample shows approximately 400,000 distinct CDR3 sequences, 15% of them seen only once. Indicated time point: newly diagnosed GD, antithyroid drugs for less than 3 months. The TCR library used RNA extracted from PBMCs. Here the sequenced sample was peripheral blood mononuclear cells (PBMCs), taken at new diagnosis, from a patient treated with antithyroid drugs. The receptor source for this set is a female donor with Graves disease.

V gene TRBV4-3 combines with J gene TRBJ1-2, with D perhaps matching TRBD1 (6 bases). V was clipped by 3 bases and J by 2 bases, with 16 bases between them. Germline-derived CDR1 and CDR2 are LGHNA and YSLEER. This CDR3 has 16 residues. The CDR3 here is CASSHVAGEVNYGYTF. In DNA form, the CDR3 reads TGCGCCAGCAGCCACGTTGCAGGGGAGGTAAACTATGGCTACACCTTC.

This clonotype showed up many times. The chain carries TRBV6-1 and TRBJ2-7; 10 bases fit TRBD1. Germline lookup yields CDR1 MNHNS and CDR2 SASEGT. The CDR3 sequence is 13 residues long. Trimming took 6 bases from V and 2 from J; bases not matched to a gene: 1. As DNA, the CDR3 is TGTGCCAGCAGGGGGACAGGGGCCTACGAGCAGTACTTC. It encodes CASRGTGAYEQYF.

This chain joins TRBV20-1 and TRBJ2-5, with 8 bases fitting TRBD2. The V gene end was trimmed by 8 bases and the J gene end by 1 base; junction bases not matched to a gene: 3. The CDR3 covers 12 residues. Germline V gene lookup returns CDR1 DFQATT and CDR2 SNEGSKA (reference sequence). The CDR3 nucleotides read TGCAGTTCCCGGGGGGGCCAAGAGACCCAGTACTTC. Translation: CSSRGGQETQYF.

This clonotype showed up many times. The chain uses TRBV29-1 and TRBJ1-2; no clear D. The CDR3 sequence is 15 residues long. Germline V CDR1 and CDR2: SQVTM, ANQGSEA. The V end was cut by 4 bases, the J end by 7 bases, with 22 bases between. The CDR3 coding sequence is TGCAGCGTTGGCCACTCAATGGCACAATCGGCTGGCTACACCTTC. Its protein is CSVGHSMAQSAGYTF.